The 7 T cell receptor beta chains below were found in one sample sequenced in a study of regulatory T cells in long-lasting Graves disease. The time point is: newly diagnosed GD, antithyroid drugs for less than 3 months. TCR sequences were obtained from RNA taken from PBMCs. Assembly of TCR beta libraries relied on iRepertoire HTBI primers together with Arm-PCR of CDR3 regions. MiXCR, applied by TCRdb to the multiplex PCR reads, yields one record per CDR3 protein. The table has a few hundred thousand distinct CDR3 sequences, roughly 13% seen once. These same records also appear under a second study, on T cells in Graves' hyperthyroidism and ophthalmopathy.

The sequenced sample was peripheral blood mononuclear cells (PBMCs), obtained at new diagnosis, from a patient treated with antithyroid drugs. All receptors come from a man aged 25-40 years with Graves disease.

This clonotype was detected many times. Here the CDR3 reads CASSQIAGEQFF. CDR3 DNA sequence: TGCGCCAGCAGCCAAATAGCGGGGGAGCAGTTCTTC. The rearrangement links TRBV5-1 to TRBJ2-1; TRBD2 aligns across 8 bases. Germline-derived CDR1 and CDR2 are SGHRS and YFSETQ. The length of the CDR3 is 12 residues. J was trimmed by 10 bases and V by 4 bases; bases with no gene match: 4. The complete variable domain, with remaining parts taken from reference TRBV5-1 and TRBJ2-1, reads KAGVTQTPRYLIKTRGQQVTLSCSPISGHRSVSWYQQTPGQGLQFLFEYFSETQRNKGNFPGRFSGRQFSNSRSEMNVSTLELGDSALYLCASSQIAGEQFFGPGTRLTVL.

The table lists this clonotype with many counts. CDR3 sequence reads: CSARDRNRGYEQYF. The CDR3 region has the DNA TGCAGTGCTAGAGATCGGAACAGGGGGTACGAGCAGTACTTC. The chain combines TRBV20-1 with TRBJ2-7; TRBD1 matches at 8 bases. This CDR3 is built from 14 residues. Germline values: CDR1 DFQATT, CDR2 SNEGSKA (reference sequence). The V and J ends lost 0 bases and 4 bases, in that order; junction bases with no gene match: 5.

Many counts were recorded for this clonotype. This chain links TRBV7-2 with TRBJ2-3; the D is unclear. The V and J ends lost 3 bases and 2 bases respectively, with 9 bases between them. Germline CDR1 and CDR2: SGHTA and FQGNSA. The CDR3 contains 14 residues. The CDR3 DNA follows: TGTGCCAGCAGCTTTAGACTCGACACAGATACGCAGTATTTT. This codes for CASSFRLDTDTQYF.

The gene calls are TRBV6-1 and TRBJ1-1; the D gene is possibly TRBD1 (5 bases). Germline CDR1 and CDR2: MNHNS and SASEGT. CDR3 length: 13 amino acids. V was shortened by 7 bases and J by 4 bases, with 13 bases between the two germline ends. CDR3 region: CASNGGPATEAFF. CDR3 nucleotides: TGTGCCAGCAATGGGGGTCCTGCCACTGAAGCTTTCTTT.

This clonotype was recorded many times. This chain uses TRBV24-1 with TRBJ2-1, with D unclear. CDR3 length: 17 amino acids. The germline V gene has CDR1 KGHDR and CDR2 SFDVKD. V lost 4 bases to trimming and J lost 1 base, with 16 bases between them. The CDR3 nucleotides read TGTGCCACCAGTGAAAATACCGACTGGGATTCCTACAATGAGCAGTTCTTC. Residues: CATSENTDWDSYNEQFF.

This clonotype was recorded at least ten times. V and J are TRBV7-2 and TRBJ2-7, with 8 bases matching TRBD1. Trimming at V came to 5 bases and at J to 0 bases, leaving 6 bases not matched to a gene. The germline V gene encodes CDR1 SGHTA and CDR2 FQGNSA. This CDR3 has 15 residues. The chain's CDR3 is CASSLDRVSSYEQYF. The CDR3 DNA reads as TGTGCCAGCAGCCTGGACAGGGTAAGCTCCTACGAGCAGTACTTC.

This clonotype has at least ten counts. The rearrangement links TRBV3-1 to TRBJ2-1; the D gene could be TRBD1 or TRBD2 (5 bases each). Germline V lookup: CDR1 LGHDT, CDR2 YNNKEL (reference sequence). Trimming took 1 base from V and 6 from J, leaving 19 bases between them. This CDR3 has 17 residues. DNA of the CDR3: TGTGCCAGCAGCCAAGTGGGACGCCACGAACCGGGCAATGAGCAGTTCTTC. It specifies CASSQVGRHEPGNEQFF.